This T cell receptor beta chain was recovered during a study of cytomegalovirus exposure and HLA in healthy donors. With 2 bases removed from V and 3 bases from J, the gap between germline ends came to 11 bases. Looked up from germline, CDR1 is GTSNPN and CDR2 is SVGIG (reference sequence). This CDR3 has 14 amino acids. Primers: 60 Vbeta forward and 13 Jbeta reverse. Sequenced by immunoSEQ multiplex PCR; TCRdb stores in-frame clones only, minus some. Recorded for this sample: 70,000 or so clones. The receptor's source is a boy aged 10-17 years in good health and CMV-seronegative. Source material: PBMCs. The chain couples TRBV30 to TRBJ2-1; tentatively, D is TRBD2 (5 bases). CDR3 region: CAWSKGVIYNEQFF. Written as DNA, the CDR3 is TGTGCCTGGAGTAAGGGAGTTATCTACAATGAGCAGTTCTTC.